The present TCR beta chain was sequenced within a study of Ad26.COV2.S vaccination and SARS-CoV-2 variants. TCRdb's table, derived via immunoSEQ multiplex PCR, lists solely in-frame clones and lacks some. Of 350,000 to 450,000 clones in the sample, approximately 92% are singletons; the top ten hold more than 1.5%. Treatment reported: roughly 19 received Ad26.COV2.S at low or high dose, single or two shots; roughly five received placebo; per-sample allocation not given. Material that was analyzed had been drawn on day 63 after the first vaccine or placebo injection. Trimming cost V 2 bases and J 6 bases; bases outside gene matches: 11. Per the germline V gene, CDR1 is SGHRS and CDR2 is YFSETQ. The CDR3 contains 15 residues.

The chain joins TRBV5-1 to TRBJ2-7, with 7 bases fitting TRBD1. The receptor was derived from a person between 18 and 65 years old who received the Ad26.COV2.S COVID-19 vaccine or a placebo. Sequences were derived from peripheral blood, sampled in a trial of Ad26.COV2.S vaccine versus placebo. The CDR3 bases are TGCGCCAGCAGCTTTGGAGACAGGGTGTTAGGCGAGCAGTACTTC. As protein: CASSFGDRVLGEQYF.